This T cell receptor beta chain was obtained from a study of shared clonotypes between healthy human individuals. A remark on this clone: The antigen remains undetermined.

Generated by immunoSEQ multiplex PCR, the TCRdb table keeps only in-frame clones and is missing some. Here the sample spans under 2.5 million clones, 85% to 95% being singletons. Study-level points and caveats: Around 5% was the fraction of naive CD4 clonotypes found shared across four donors.

This sequence was found in a man aged 18 to 35 in good health. Some clones in this sample may be carry-over from other donors' samples. The sample taken for sequencing was naive CD4+ T cells from PBMCs. Subset given: CD45RA+ positively selected.

CDR3 DNA sequence: TGTGCCAGCAGCTCAGGGGGCTCTGGCTACACCTTC. Encoded protein: CASSSGGSGYTF. The rearrangement links TRBV6-6 to TRBJ1-2; 8 nucleotides match TRBD1. Germline V gives CDR1 MNHNY, CDR2 SVGAGI (reference sequence). With 6 bases clipped from V and 7 bases from J, the junction kept 4 bases outside the gene matches. The CDR3 consists of 12 residues.